These 12 T cell receptor beta chains originate from one sample sequenced in a study of cytomegalovirus exposure and HLA in healthy donors (dated by TCRdb to 2016 to 2017). Library method: the immunoSEQ multiplex PCR assay. For the multiplex PCR, a mixture combining 60 forward primers for TCR Vbeta segments and 13 reverse primers for TCR Jbeta segments was used. TCRdb stores this immuneACCESS table with in-frame sequences only. Part of the clones is absent; in the studies checked, under half of the shortfall reflects unresolved V genes, and no reason is known for the rest. Recorded for this sample are approximately 60,000 clones; around four fifths of them occurred a single time. About 1.4% of the sample rests with the top ten. Sequenced input: PBMCs. Every receptor here comes from a man aged 30 to 45 in good health and CMV-seronegative.

The CDR3 DNA reads as TGTGCCAGCAGCTTAAGCTTAGGGGTTAGTAACACTGAAGCTTTCTTT. Translated: CASSLSLGVSNTEAFF. The chain uses TRBV7-2 and TRBJ1-1; possibly TRBD1 for D (5 bases). The germline V and J ends were trimmed by 2 bases and 2 bases, with 15 bases remaining between them. Germline V gives CDR1 SGHTA, CDR2 FQGNSA. The CDR3 totals 16 residues.

The rearrangement uses TRBV30 and TRBJ2-3, with 7 nucleotides matching TRBD2. Losses at the gene ends were 5 bases for V and 0 bases for J; bases not matched to a gene: 8. CDR1 GTSNPN and CDR2 SVGIG come from the germline V gene (reference sequence). CDR3 length: 15 residues. In DNA, the CDR3 is TGTGCCTGGGGGAGGCAACTAGCGAGCACAGATACGCAGTATTTT. Its protein is CAWGRQLASTDTQYF.

V gene TRBV7-8 combines with J gene TRBJ2-7; 8 bases align to TRBD1. CDR1 SGHVS and CDR2 FQNEAQ come from the germline V gene. CDR3 length: 15 residues. V gave up 5 bases and J gave up 6 bases; unmatched junction bases: 12. As DNA, the CDR3 is TGTGCCAGCAGCGCCCAGGGGGCGCTTCTCGGCGAGCAGTACTTC. Translating it yields CASSAQGALLGEQYF.

The V and J genes are TRBV7-9 and TRBJ1-5, with D perhaps TRBD1 (6 bases). The germline gives CDR1 SEHNR, CDR2 FQNEAQ (reference sequence). The CDR3 is 15 amino acids. V was shortened by 5 bases and J by 4 bases, with 15 bases between the two germline ends. For the CDR3, the DNA is TGTGCCAGCAGCCAGGGGTCGGGACGGAATCAGCCCCAGCATTTT. Its translation is CASSQGSGRNQPQHF.

The table lists this clone with a count of one. The chain has TRBV7-9 and TRBJ1-4, with a weak D call TRBD1 (6 bases). V was pared by 1 base and J by 6 bases, with 15 bases between. Germline V gives CDR1 SEHNR, CDR2 FQNEAQ (reference sequence). This CDR3 comprises 16 residues. CDR3 nucleotide sequence: TGTGCCAGCAGCTTAGAAGGACAGCTTTTACATGAAAAACTGTTTTTT. This gives the protein CASSLEGQLLHEKLFF.

The V and J genes are TRBV5-4 and TRBJ1-1; no definite D call. The germline CDR1 and CDR2 sequences are SGHNT and YYREEE (reference sequence). V dropped 4 bases and J dropped 1 base, with 11 bases sitting between them. The CDR3 totals 14 residues. The CDR3, as DNA: TGTGCCAGCAGCCCGGACTTATGGAACACTGAAGCTTTCTTT. Protein product: CASSPDLWNTEAFF. Based on the CDR3 plus reference TRBV5-4 and TRBJ1-1, the full variable domain is ETGVTQSPTHLIKTRGQQVTLRCSSQSGHNTVSWYQQALGQGPQFIFQYYREEENGRGNFPPRFSGLQFPNYSSELNVNALELDDSALYLCASSPDLWNTEAFFGQGTRLTVV.

The rearrangement uses TRBV29-1 and TRBJ1-2, with 7 bases that match TRBD1. This CDR3 has 13 amino acids. V was pared by 8 bases and J by 6 bases, with 12 bases of the junction left unmatched. Germline CDR1 and CDR2: SQVTM and ANQGSEA. CDR3 nucleotide sequence: TGCAGCACCTTCGCCGGGACAGCTGATGGCTACACCTTC. Translating gives CSTFAGTADGYTF.

The chain combines TRBV28 with TRBJ1-5; TRBD1 matches at 8 bases. Germline CDR1 and CDR2: MDHEN and SYDVKM. CDR3 length equals 14 residues. J lost 4 bases, V lost 2 bases, and 1 base had no gene match. In DNA, the CDR3 is TGTGCCAGCAGTTTAGGGACAGGTAATCAGCCCCAGCATTTT. Translation gives CASSLGTGNQPQHF.

V is TRBV6-5 and J is TRBJ2-3, with 11 bases lining up with TRBD2. CDR3 size: 14 residues. With V trimmed by 6 bases and J by 3 bases, 2 bases remained unmatched. CDR1 is MNHEY and CDR2 is SVGAGI in the germline V gene. In DNA, the CDR3 is TGTGCCAGCAGCCGACTAGCGGGGACAGATACGCAGTATTTT. Residues: CASSRLAGTDTQYF.

This chain links TRBV27 with TRBJ2-1; 11 bases agree with TRBD2. The CDR3 has 16 amino acids. After removal of 7 bases from V and 4 bases from J, the junction contained 9 bases not matched to a gene. Germline CDR1 reads MNHEY; CDR2 reads SMNVEV (reference sequence). CDR3 residues: CASKRGSSGGYNEQFF. Here the CDR3 DNA reads TGTGCCAGCAAGCGGGGTTCTAGCGGGGGGTACAATGAGCAGTTCTTC.

The chain uses TRBV5-1 and TRBJ2-5; D uncertain. V was cut by 3 bases and J by 3 bases, with 9 bases left in between. CDR3 size: 13 residues. CDR1 and CDR2 from the germline V gene are SGHRS and YFSETQ. The CDR3 coding sequence is TGCGCCAGCAGCTCGGGTTCGGAAGAGACCCAGTACTTC. Protein sequence: CASSSGSEETQYF.

V and J are TRBV6-6 and TRBJ1-1; D ambiguous. Between the trimmed V and J ends, which lost 8 bases and 5 bases, there was a span of 9 bases. The CDR3 loop spans 11 amino acids. CDR1 and CDR2 from the germline V gene are MNHNY and SVGAGI (reference sequence). As DNA, the CDR3 is TGTGCCAGCTATGGCAGGACTGAAGCTTTCTTT. Protein sequence: CASYGRTEAFF.